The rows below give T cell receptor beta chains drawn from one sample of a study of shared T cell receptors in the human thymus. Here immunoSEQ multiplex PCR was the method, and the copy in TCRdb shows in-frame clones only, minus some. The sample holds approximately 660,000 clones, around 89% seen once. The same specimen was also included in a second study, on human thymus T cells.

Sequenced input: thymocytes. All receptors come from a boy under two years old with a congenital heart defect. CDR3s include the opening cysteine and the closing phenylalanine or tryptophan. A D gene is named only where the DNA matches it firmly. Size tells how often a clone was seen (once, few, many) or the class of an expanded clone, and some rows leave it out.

DNA: TGTGCCAGCAGTGTCAGGACTAGCGGGTACGAGCAGTACTTC; CDR3: CASSVRTSGYEQYF; V: TRBV6-1; size: -; J: TRBJ2-7; D: TRBD2
DNA: TGTGCCAGCAGCTTAAACAGCTCTCAAGCGGACCGCTACACCTTC; CDR3: CASSLNSSQADRYTF; V: TRBV11-3; size: -; J: TRBJ1-2; D: -
DNA: TGCGCCAGCAGCCCGGGACTAGCGGGAGTACGCTCCTACAATGAGCAGTTCTTC; CDR3: CASSPGLAGVRSYNEQFF; V: TRBV5-1; size: -; J: TRBJ2-1; D: TRBD2
DNA: TGTGCCTGGAGTGTACCTAGCGGGAGTTACGAGCAGTACTTC; CDR3: CAWSVPSGSYEQYF; V: TRBV30; size: -; J: TRBJ2-7; D: TRBD2
DNA: TGTGCCAGCAGTTTTCCCCCATTACAGACTAGCGGTAGCTCCTACGAGCAGTACTTC; CDR3: CASSFPPLQTSGSSYEQYF; V: TRBV28; size: once; J: TRBJ2-7; D: TRBD2
DNA: TGTGCTAGTGGTTTGGATCCCCAGCGGGAGGGAGACAATGAGCAGTTCTTC; CDR3: CASGLDPQREGDNEQFF; V: TRBV12-5; size: -; J: TRBJ2-1; D: TRBD2
DNA: TGTGCCAGCAGCTCTACGGGAGGCTCCAACTACGAGCAGTACTTC; CDR3: CASSSTGGSNYEQYF; V: TRBV28; size: -; J: TRBJ2-7; D: TRBD2
DNA: TGCAGCGTTGAAGTCGACCGGGAAGCATTTTACAATGAGCAGTTCTTC; CDR3: CSVEVDREAFYNEQFF; V: TRBV29-1; size: -; J: TRBJ2-1; D: -
DNA: TGTGCCAGCCTTCCGGGGGGCAGCACTGAAGCTTTCTTT; CDR3: CASLPGGSTEAFF; V: TRBV27; size: -; J: TRBJ1-1; D: -
DNA: TGCGCCAGCAGCCAAGACCCAAGCGGGGGTGAGGGCGAGCAGTACTTC; CDR3: CASSQDPSGGEGEQYF; V: TRBV4-3; size: -; J: TRBJ2-7; D: TRBD2
DNA: TGTGCCAGCAGCCCCTCCGCAGGACTAGCAGCAGATACGCAGTATTTT; CDR3: CASSPSAGLAADTQYF; V: TRBV13; size: -; J: TRBJ2-3; D: TRBD2
DNA: TGTGCCAGCAGCTTAACCGGGACAGGGGTGAACTATGGCTACACCTTC; CDR3: CASSLTGTGVNYGYTF; V: TRBV7-2; size: -; J: TRBJ1-2; D: TRBD1
DNA: TGTGCCAGCAGCTTCCTCCTTCCGGGGGACTATGGCTACACCTTC; CDR3: CASSFLLPGDYGYTF; V: TRBV7-9; size: -; J: TRBJ1-2; D: -
DNA: TGTGCCAGCAGCCCATACCAACCCACAGGGGGCCAAAGTGGCTATGGCTACACCTTC; CDR3: CASSPYQPTGGQSGYGYTF; V: TRBV11-2; size: once; J: TRBJ1-2; D: TRBD1
DNA: TGTGCCAGCAGCCCTCGCCCGACTAGCGCGAACACCGGGGAGCTGTTTTTT; CDR3: CASSPRPTSANTGELFF; V: TRBV7-9; size: few; J: TRBJ2-2; D: TRBD2
DNA: TGTGCCAGCAGGCCCCGACGGGGTGCCTATGGCTACACCTTC; CDR3: CASRPRRGAYGYTF; V: TRBV6-5; size: -; J: TRBJ1-2; D: -
DNA: TGCGCCAGCGTGCTAGCGGGCACCGGGGAGCTGTTTTTT; CDR3: CASVLAGTGELFF; V: TRBV5-1; size: -; J: TRBJ2-2; D: TRBD2
DNA: TGTGCCAGCAGCGCCAGGAACACTGAAGCTTTCTTT; CDR3: CASSARNTEAFF; V: TRBV9; size: -; J: TRBJ1-1; D: -
DNA: TGTGCCAGCAGTTTATTTGGGGGCAGGGGCAGGACAAAAAGGGAGCTGTTTTTT; CDR3: CASSLFGGRGRTKRELFF; V: TRBV27; size: -; J: TRBJ2-2; D: -
DNA: TGTGCCAGCAGCTTTTGGGTCCTTGGGAGGGGCCGCTATGGCTACACCTTC; CDR3: CASSFWVLGRGRYGYTF; V: TRBV5-4; size: once; J: TRBJ1-2; D: -
DNA: TGTGCCAGCAGCTTATTCGGCGGGAGTGATGAGCAGTTCTTC; CDR3: CASSLFGGSDEQFF; V: TRBV7-2; size: -; J: TRBJ2-1; D: TRBD2
DNA: TGTGCCTGGAGTACACCGGGACTAGCGGGCTTCCTAGCCAAAAACATTCAGTACTTC; CDR3: CAWSTPGLAGFLAKNIQYF; V: TRBV30; size: -; J: TRBJ2-4; D: TRBD2
DNA: TGCGCCAGCAGCCAAGATCGGCGGCGGGTCCGGGAGACCCAGTACTTC; CDR3: CASSQDRRRVRETQYF; V: TRBV4-1; size: -; J: TRBJ2-5; D: -
DNA: TGTGCCAGCTCACCCTCTAAATTCTACGAGCAGTACTTC; CDR3: CASSPSKFYEQYF; V: TRBV18; size: -; J: TRBJ2-7; D: -
DNA: TGTGCCAGCAGCTTCATTGACGAGCAGTACTTC; CDR3: CASSFIDEQYF; V: TRBV5-6; size: -; J: TRBJ2-7; D: -
DNA: TGTGCCAGCAGCACACATCCGGGACAGGGAACCTACGAGCAGTACTTC; CDR3: CASSTHPGQGTYEQYF; V: TRBV28; size: -; J: TRBJ2-7; D: TRBD1
DNA: TGCGCCAGCAGCCACCCGGCGTCAGGTGAAGCTTTCTTT; CDR3: CASSHPASGEAFF; V: TRBV4-3; size: -; J: TRBJ1-1; D: -
DNA: TGTGCCAGTAGTATGAGGGCTAGCAGCCAAGAGACCCAGTACTTC; CDR3: CASSMRASSQETQYF; V: TRBV19; size: -; J: TRBJ2-5; D: -
DNA: TGTGCCGCCCCTGAGCTTCCCAGGGGAGAGACCCAGTACTTC; CDR3: CAAPELPRGETQYF; V: TRBV19; size: -; J: TRBJ2-5; D: -
DNA: TGTGCCAGCAGCCCCCGACTAGACCGGGGAACCGGGGAGCTGTTTTTT; CDR3: CASSPRLDRGTGELFF; V: TRBV7-6; size: -; J: TRBJ2-2; D: -
DNA: TGCGCCAGCAGCCCGGGACAGGGGGGAGAAAAACTGTTTTTT; CDR3: CASSPGQGGEKLFF; V: TRBV5-1; size: -; J: TRBJ1-4; D: TRBD1
DNA: TGCGCCAGCAGCCAAGTCAGCATCTCCGGGACAGCCTCCGAAAACATTCAGTACTTC; CDR3: CASSQVSISGTASENIQYF; V: TRBV4-1; size: -; J: TRBJ2-4; D: TRBD1
DNA: TGCGCCAGCAGTGGGCACCCCAAGTACGAGCAGTACTTC; CDR3: CASSGHPKYEQYF; V: TRBV10-1; size: -; J: TRBJ2-7; D: -
DNA: TGTGCCAGCTCACCGGCAGCGAGCGGAGACACCGGGGAGCTGTTTTTT; CDR3: CASSPAASGDTGELFF; V: TRBV18; size: -; J: TRBJ2-2; D: -
DNA: TGTGCCAGCAGGAGAGGGGGCGGGAGGGCCTCCTACGAGCAGTACTTC; CDR3: CASRRGGGRASYEQYF; V: TRBV25-1; size: -; J: TRBJ2-7; D: TRBD2
DNA: TGTGCCAGCAGCGCAAGAAGGGCGGGGCCCGAGCAGTACTTC; CDR3: CASSARRAGPEQYF; V: TRBV5-5; size: -; J: TRBJ2-7; D: -
DNA: TGTGCCAGCAGCAGACAGGGGACTACCATCAATGAGCAGTTCTTC; CDR3: CASSRQGTTINEQFF; V: TRBV7-8; size: once; J: TRBJ2-1; D: -
DNA: TGCGCCAGCAGCCAAGATAACCTGGGGAGTGGGGCCAACGTCCTGACTTTC; CDR3: CASSQDNLGSGANVLTF; V: TRBV4-3; size: -; J: TRBJ2-6; D: -
DNA: TGCGCCAGCAGTGAGGTCAAGTACAACGCGGGCACTAGCACAGATACGCAGTATTTT; CDR3: CASSEVKYNAGTSTDTQYF; V: TRBV10-1; size: -; J: TRBJ2-3; D: -
DNA: TGTGCCAGCAGCTTGGCCAGAGGAGATACGCAGTATTTT; CDR3: CASSLARGDTQYF; V: TRBV5-6; size: -; J: TRBJ2-3; D: -
DNA: TGTGCCAGCAGTCGTCACGGGAGCTCCTACAATGAGCAGTTCTTC; CDR3: CASSRHGSSYNEQFF; V: TRBV11-3; size: -; J: TRBJ2-1; D: -
DNA: TGTGCCAGCAGCTTCGGGAGGGCCTCGGACGAGCAGTACTTC; CDR3: CASSFGRASDEQYF; V: TRBV7-8; size: -; J: TRBJ2-7; D: TRBD2
DNA: TGTGCCAGCAGCGATACGGTGGGGCGCTCCTACGAGCAGTACTTC; CDR3: CASSDTVGRSYEQYF; V: TRBV5-6; size: few; J: TRBJ2-7; D: -
DNA: TGTGCCAGTAGTATGGCAGAACCATACGAGCAGTACTTC; CDR3: CASSMAEPYEQYF; V: TRBV19; size: -; J: TRBJ2-7; D: -
DNA: TGTGCCAGCAGCTTGTCGAGGGACAGGTCTTCCTACGAGCAGTACTTC; CDR3: CASSLSRDRSSYEQYF; V: TRBV7-9; size: -; J: TRBJ2-7; D: TRBD1
DNA: TGTGCCAGCAGCCTCCTCCCAGGGGCATACGAGCAGTACTTC; CDR3: CASSLLPGAYEQYF; V: TRBV11-3; size: -; J: TRBJ2-7; D: -
DNA: TGTGCCAGCAGTCCCCCAATGGTATCTGGGCAGGGGGCCTACGAGCAGTACTTC; CDR3: CASSPPMVSGQGAYEQYF; V: TRBV11-2; size: -; J: TRBJ2-7; D: TRBD1
DNA: TGTGCCAGCAGCGAGACAGGCTACGATTATTACACCGGGGAGCTGTTTTTT; CDR3: CASSETGYDYYTGELFF; V: TRBV9; size: -; J: TRBJ2-2; D: -
DNA: TGTGCCAGCAGTGCTCGACAGCTTTATGGCTACACCTTC; CDR3: CASSARQLYGYTF; V: TRBV2; size: -; J: TRBJ1-2; D: -
DNA: TGTGCCAGCAGTCGAGGGCTACCGAACACCGGGGAGCTGTTTTTT; CDR3: CASSRGLPNTGELFF; V: TRBV6-5; size: -; J: TRBJ2-2; D: -
DNA: TGTGCCAGCAGCTTGACTAGCGGGAGGGTTAGGGATACGCAGTATTTT; CDR3: CASSLTSGRVRDTQYF; V: TRBV13; size: -; J: TRBJ2-3; D: TRBD2
DNA: TGTGCCAGCAGCCTCACAGGGTCCTCCTACAATGAGCAGTTCTTC; CDR3: CASSLTGSSYNEQFF; V: TRBV28; size: -; J: TRBJ2-1; D: -
DNA: TGTGCCAGCAGTTATTCCCTGGCCCTAGCCAAAAACATTCAGTACTTC; CDR3: CASSYSLALAKNIQYF; V: TRBV6-5; size: -; J: TRBJ2-4; D: -
DNA: TGCGCCAGCAGCCAAATCTGGGGCCGCGGTGAGCAGTTCTTC; CDR3: CASSQIWGRGEQFF; V: TRBV4-3; size: -; J: TRBJ2-1; D: -
DNA: TGTGCCTGGATGGTGCGGGAGGGAGATGAGCAGTTCTTC; CDR3: CAWMVREGDEQFF; V: TRBV30; size: -; J: TRBJ2-1; D: TRBD2
DNA: TGTGCCAGCAGTGAGGGACAGCTATACTACAATGAGCAGTTCTTC; CDR3: CASSEGQLYYNEQFF; V: TRBV6-1; size: -; J: TRBJ2-1; D: TRBD1